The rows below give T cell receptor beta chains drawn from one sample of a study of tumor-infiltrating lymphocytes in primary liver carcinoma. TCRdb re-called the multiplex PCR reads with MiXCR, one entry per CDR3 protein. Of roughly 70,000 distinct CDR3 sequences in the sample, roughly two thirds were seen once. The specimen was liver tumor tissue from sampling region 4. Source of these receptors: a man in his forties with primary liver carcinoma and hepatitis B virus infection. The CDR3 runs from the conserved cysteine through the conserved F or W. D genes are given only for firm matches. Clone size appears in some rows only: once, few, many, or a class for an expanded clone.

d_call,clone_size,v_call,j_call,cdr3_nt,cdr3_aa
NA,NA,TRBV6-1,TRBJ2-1,TGTGCCAGCATCCTGGGGGACATTAACAATGAGCAGTTCTTC,CASILGDINNEQFF
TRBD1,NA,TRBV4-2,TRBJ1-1,TGTGCCAGCAGCCAAGAGTACGGACAGGGTTTTTGGACCGATACTTTCTTT,CASSQEYGQGFWTDTFF
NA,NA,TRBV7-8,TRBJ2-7,TGTGCCATCAGCGTAATCACGGGGAGCCGGGGGGAGCAGTACTTC,CAISVITGSRGEQYF
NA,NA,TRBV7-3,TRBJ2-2,TGTGCCAGCAGCTCCGGAGGCATCGGGGCGCTGTTTTTT,CASSSGGIGALFF
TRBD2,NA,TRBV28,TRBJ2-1,TGTGCCCGCAGATATGTGACTAGCGGGACTTACAATGAGCAGTTCTTC,CARRYVTSGTYNEQFF
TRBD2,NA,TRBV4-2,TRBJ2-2,TGTGCCAGCAACCAAGGGACTAGCGGGAGTCTAAATCCCAGGGAGCTGTTCTTT,CASNQGTSGSLNPRELFF
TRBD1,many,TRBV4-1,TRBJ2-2,TGCGCCAGCAGCCTACCCCGGACAGGGGCGAACACCGGGGAGCTGTTTTTT,CASSLPRTGANTGELFF
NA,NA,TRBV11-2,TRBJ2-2,TGTGACAGCAGCCCGGACTATTGGACCGGGGAGCTGTTTTTT,CDSSPDYWTGELFF
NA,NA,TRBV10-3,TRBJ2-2,TGTGCCATCAGTGTGTCGGCCAGGGAAACCGGGGAGCTGTTTTTT,CAISVSARETGELFF
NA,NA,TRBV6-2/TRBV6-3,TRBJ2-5,TGTGCCAGCTCTACGCAGGGAGGACTCGAGACCCAGTACTTC,CASSTQGGLETQYF
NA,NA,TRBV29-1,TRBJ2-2,TGCAACGTTACACTTGTGGCTAACACCGGGGAGCTGTTTTTT,CNVTLVANTGELFF
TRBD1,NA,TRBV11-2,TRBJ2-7,TGTCCCAGCAGCCAAGGGACAGGGAGAGCCTACGAGCACTACTTC,CPSSQGTGRAYEHYF
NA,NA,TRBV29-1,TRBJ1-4,TGCAGCGTTGATTACGGACGATGGGACCCTGGGGAAAAACTGTTTTTT,CSVDYGRWDPGEKLFF
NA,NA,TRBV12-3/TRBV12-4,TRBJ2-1,TGTGCCAGCAGTCCCCTCGATCTTCGGGGGCGGTTCTTC,CASSPLDLRGRFF
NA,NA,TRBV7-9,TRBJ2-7,TGTGACAGCAGCTTAGGGGGATCCCTTGAGGAGCAGTACTTC,CDSSLGGSLEEQYF
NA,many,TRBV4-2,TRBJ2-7,TGTGCCAGCAGCCAAACATGGCGCGGATCCTACGAGCAGTACTTC,CASSQTWRGSYEQYF
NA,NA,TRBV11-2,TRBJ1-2,TGCGCCAGCAGCTATACACGGGGCTCCTCACCTGGCTACACCTTC,CASSYTRGSSPGYTF
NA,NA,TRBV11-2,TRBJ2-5,TGTGCCAGTAGCTTAGTTATGGAAGAGACTCAGTACTTC,CASSLVMEETQYF
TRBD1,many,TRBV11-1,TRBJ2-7,TGTGCCTGCAGCCCCCGGGACAGGGACCACGAGCAGTACTTC,CACSPRDRDHEQYF
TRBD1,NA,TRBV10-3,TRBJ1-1,TGTGCCATAACCACGGGACAGGGGAAGAACACTGAAGCTTTCTTT,CAITTGQGKNTEAFF
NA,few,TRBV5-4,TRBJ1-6,TGCGCCAGCAGGGAGTATAATTCACCTCTCCACTTT,CASREYNSPLHF
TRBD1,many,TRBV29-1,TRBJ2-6,TGCAGCGTTGATACAACCGGGACAGGGGCAGCTGGGGCCAACGTCCTGACTTTC,CSVDTTGTGAAGANVLTF
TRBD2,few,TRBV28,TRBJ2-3,TGTGCCAGCAGTTTCCTAGCGGGTTACACAGATACGCAGTATTTT,CASSFLAGYTDTQYF
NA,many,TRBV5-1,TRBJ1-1,TGCGCCAGCAGCTCCGGGACATCCGAGACTGAAGCTTTCTTT,CASSSGTSETEAFF
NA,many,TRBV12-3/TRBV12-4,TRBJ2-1,TGTGCCAGCAGTTTAGATAACAATGAGCAGTTCTTC,CASSLDNNEQFF
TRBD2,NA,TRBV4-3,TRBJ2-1,TGCGCCAGCAGCCATCTCGGGACTAGCGGGCGCTACAATAAGCAGTTCTTC,CASSHLGTSGRYNKQFF
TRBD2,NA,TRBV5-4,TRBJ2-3,TGTGTCAGCAGCGTGCCTAGCGGGGGATACACAGATACGCAGTATTTT,CVSSVPSGGYTDTQYF
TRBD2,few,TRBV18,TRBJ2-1,TGTGCCAGCTCACCCACTAGCGGGGCTAACAATGAGCAGTTCTTC,CASSPTSGANNEQFF
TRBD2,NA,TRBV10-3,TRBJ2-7,TGTGCCATCGCCAAACAATCGGGACTAGCGGGGGGGTTCTCCTACGAGCAGTACTTC,CAIAKQSGLAGGFSYEQYF
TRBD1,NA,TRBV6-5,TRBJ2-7,TGTGCCAGCTGTAATGGACAGGGAGCCTACGAGCAGTGCTTC,CASCNGQGAYEQCF
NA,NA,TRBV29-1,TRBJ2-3,TGCAGCGTTGGTCCCCGGGCGGATACGCAGTATTTT,CSVGPRADTQYF
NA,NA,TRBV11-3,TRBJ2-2,TGTGCCAGAAGCTTAGAAAACGCGAACACCGGGGAGCTGCATTTT,CARSLENANTGELHF
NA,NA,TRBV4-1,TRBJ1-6,TGCGCCAGCAGCCAGCACCTACACGGGCCGGATTCACCCCTCCACTTT,CASSQHLHGPDSPLHF
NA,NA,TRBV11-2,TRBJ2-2,TGTGCCAGCAGCTTAGCATTAGGATATGCGAATATCGGGGAGCTGTTTTTT,CASSLALGYANIGELFF
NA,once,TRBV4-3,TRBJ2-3,TGCGCCAGCAGCGCGTCTAGGGGCACAGATACGCAATATTTT,CASSASRGTDTQYF
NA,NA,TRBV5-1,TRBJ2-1,TGCGCCAGCAGCTATGTAGGGAGACCTTACAATGAGCAGTTCTTC,CASSYVGRPYNEQFF
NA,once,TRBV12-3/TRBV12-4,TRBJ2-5,TGTGCCAGCAGTACCCCAGTGTACCAAGAGGCCCAGTACTTC,CASSTPVYQEAQYF
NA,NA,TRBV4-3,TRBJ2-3,TGCGCCAGCAGCCAAGATCTGGGAGCGGGAGATACGCAGTATTTT,CASSQDLGAGDTQYF
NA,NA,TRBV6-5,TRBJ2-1,TGTGCCAGTGGACAATCCTCCTACGAGCAGTTCTTC,CASGQSSYEQFF
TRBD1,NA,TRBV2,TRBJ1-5,TGTGCCAGCAGTGAAACGGGACAGGGGATGGGGTATAGCAATCAGCCCCAGCATTTT,CASSETGQGMGYSNQPQHF
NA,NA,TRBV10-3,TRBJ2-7,TGTGCCATCAGTGGGGTCAGACAGAAGAGAGCCTACGAGCAGTACTTC,CAISGVRQKRAYEQYF
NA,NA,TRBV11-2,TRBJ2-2,TGTGCCAGCAGCACAGACTTGAACGGCGGGGAACTGTTTTTT,CASSTDLNGGELFF
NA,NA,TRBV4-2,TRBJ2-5,TGTGCCAGCAGCCGAGATTTAGGAAGAGACCACGAGACCCAGTACTTC,CASSRDLGRDHETQYF
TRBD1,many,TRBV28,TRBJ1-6,TGTGCCAGCAGTATCCAGGGACAGGGGGCTCTGAATTCACCCCTCCACTTT,CASSIQGQGALNSPLHF
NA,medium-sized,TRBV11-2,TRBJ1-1,TGTGCCAGCAGCTTAGTAGATAACACTGAAGCTTTCTTT,CASSLVDNTEAFF
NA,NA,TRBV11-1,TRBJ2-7,TGTGCCTGCAGCTTAATTTCAGGGGGAGGGTACGAGCAGTACTTC,CACSLISGGGYEQYF
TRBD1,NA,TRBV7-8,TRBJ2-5,TGTGCCAGCAGCATCACAGGGGGCAGAGAGTCCCAGTACTTC,CASSITGGRESQYF
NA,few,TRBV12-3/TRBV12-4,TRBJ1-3,TGTGCCAGCAGTCTTGACCAGCGCATCTCTGGAAACACCATATATTTT,CASSLDQRISGNTIYF
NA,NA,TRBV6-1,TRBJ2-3,TGTGCCATCAGTGAAAGCACAGGTACGCAGTATTTT,CAISESTGTQYF
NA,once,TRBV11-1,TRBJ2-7,TGTGCCAGCAGGGGGAAGCGATCCTATGAGCAGTGCTTC,CASRGKRSYEQCF
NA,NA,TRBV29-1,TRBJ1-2,TGCAGCGTTAATCAGGTGGTGGGCTATGGCTACACCTTC,CSVNQVVGYGYTF
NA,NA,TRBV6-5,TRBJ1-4,TGTGCCACCAGTTACTCGAGTCTTGGCCCAACTAATGAAAAACTGTTTTTT,CATSYSSLGPTNEKLFF
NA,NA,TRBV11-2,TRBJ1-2,TGTGCCAGCAACTCAGGAGCTAACCATGGCTACACCTTC,CASNSGANHGYTF
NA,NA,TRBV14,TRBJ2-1,TGTGCCAGTAGCCAAGCAACTAACGGGTACCTATTGGGCTCCTACAATGAGCAGTTCTTC,CASSQATNGYLLGSYNEQFF
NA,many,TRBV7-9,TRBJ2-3,TGTGCCAGCAGCACCTCAGTGAGCACAGATACGCAGTATTTT,CASSTSVSTDTQYF
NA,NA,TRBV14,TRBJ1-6,TGTGCCAGTAGCCACCCAGGGGAAAATTTACCCCTCCACTTT,CASSHPGENLPLHF